Shown below are 17 T cell receptor beta chains from a single sample sequenced in a study of shared clonotypes between healthy human individuals. Sequencing used immunoSEQ multiplex PCR; TCRdb keeps in-frame clones, though not all of them. The table lists around 2,100,000 clones, approximately 95% of them singletons. Naive CD8 cells comprised CD45RO-negative, CCR7-positively selected cells, excluding terminally differentiated effector memory CD45RA+ cells. The sequencing sample was made of naive CD8+ T cells sorted from blood. All receptors derive from a man younger than 35 in good health.

The chain carries TRBV6-1 and TRBJ1-5; no reliable D call. Deletions cut 8 bases from V and 1 base from J, with 6 bases between. From germline, CDR1 is MNHNS and CDR2 SASEGT. There are 12 residues in the CDR3. DNA of the CDR3: TGTGCCAGCGGGTACAGCAATCAGCCCCAGCATTTT. Protein product: CASGYSNQPQHF.

The genes are TRBV7-9 and TRBJ1-4; no definite D call. This CDR3 contains 17 residues. V dropped 5 bases and J dropped 0 bases, with 16 bases sitting between them. The germline V gene encodes CDR1 SEHNR and CDR2 FQNEAQ (reference sequence). The CDR3 coding sequence is TGTGCCAGCAGCCCCGAAGACCAGGCCGCAACTAATGAAAAACTGTTTTTT. This codes for CASSPEDQAATNEKLFF.

The chain carries TRBV4-3 and TRBJ2-3; 9 nucleotides match TRBD2. CDR1 is LGHNA and CDR2 is YSLEER in the germline V gene. V lost 2 bases, J lost 2 bases, and 2 bases stayed unmatched. This CDR3 has 15 residues. Here the CDR3 reads CASSQLAGTTDTQYF. CDR3 nucleotides: TGCGCCAGCAGCCAACTAGCGGGGACCACAGATACGCAGTATTTT.

The chain employs TRBV2 and TRBJ2-7, with a possible D match to TRBD1 (5 bases). The CDR3 extends over 13 amino acids. Germline values: CDR1 SNHLY, CDR2 FYNNEI. Trimming took 6 bases from V and 3 from J, leaving 12 bases between them. As DNA, the CDR3 is TGTGCCAGCAGAGAACGACAGCTCTACGAGCAGTACTTC. It codes for CASRERQLYEQYF.

The gene calls are TRBV7-6 and TRBJ2-2; unclear D gene. V was cut by 5 bases and J by 3 bases, with 13 bases left in between. This CDR3 spans 15 amino acids. The germline CDR1 and CDR2 sequences are SGHVS and FNYEAQ. CDR3: CASSLGRGYTGELFF. The CDR3 DNA follows: TGTGCCAGCAGCCTAGGGCGCGGCTACACCGGGGAGCTGTTTTTT.

The J gene is TRBJ2-3, the V gene TRBV5-6, with 9 bases aligning to TRBD2. This CDR3 has 17 residues. Per germline, CDR1 SGHDT and CDR2 YYEEEE. The V gene end was trimmed by 4 bases and the J gene end by 2 bases; junction bases not matched to a gene: 11. The CDR3 nucleotides read TGTGCCAGCAGCCGGGAGGCTAGCGGGGAGCTCACAGATACGCAGTATTTT. Translation: CASSREASGELTDTQYF.

The CDR3 DNA sequence: TGTGCCAGCAGCTTGGGAACGGGACTAGCGGTCCTAAACGGCGATGAGCAGTTCTTC. Its translation is CASSLGTGLAVLNGDEQFF. The J gene is TRBJ2-1, the V gene TRBV5-4, with 11 bases lining up with TRBD2. Germline values: CDR1 SGHNT, CDR2 YYREEE (reference sequence). With V trimmed by 0 bases and J by 8 bases, 16 bases remained unmatched. This CDR3 region has 19 residues.

This clone has more than one count but fewer than ten. The V and J genes are TRBV7-9 and TRBJ1-1; TRBD1 is a possible D gene (5 bases). The germline V and J ends were trimmed by 5 bases and 4 bases, with 14 bases remaining between them. Germline V CDR1 and CDR2: SEHNR, FQNEAQ (reference sequence). This CDR3 is 14 amino acids long. As DNA, the CDR3 is TGTGCCAGCAGCACAATTCCGAGGGGCACTGAAGCTTTCTTT. Residues: CASSTIPRGTEAFF.

This clone was seen only once. The rearrangement joins TRBV7-8 to TRBJ2-7; 11 bases fit TRBD2. J was trimmed by 5 bases and V by 0 bases; bases with no gene match: 6. CDR3 size: 16 residues. CDR1 and CDR2 (germline): SGHVS, FQNEAQ. CDR3 nucleotide sequence: TGTGCCAGCAGCTTAGCGACTAGCGGGATCATTGACGAGCAGTACTTC. This gives the protein CASSLATSGIIDEQYF. Full variable domain (remainder filled in from reference TRBV7-8 and TRBJ2-7): GAGVSQSPRYKVAKRGQDVALRCDPISGHVSLFWYQQALGQGPEFLTYFQNEAQLDKSGLPSDRFFAERPEGSVSTLKIQRTQQEDSAVYLCASSLATSGIIDEQYFGPGTRLTVT.

Remarks on this clone: This same CDR3 is encoded by further DNA sequences in the sample. V and J are TRBV7-9 and TRBJ1-2; D is possibly TRBD1 (6 bases). The CDR3 extends over 17 amino acids. Trimming took off 4 bases at V and 2 bases at J, with 20 bases between the two ends. Germline V gene data show CDR1 as SEHNR and CDR2 as FQNEAQ (reference sequence). CDR3 in DNA: TGTGCCAGCAGCTCTTGGGATGCTTCAACAGGGAACTATGGCTACACCTTC. Its protein product is CASSSWDASTGNYGYTF.

The chain carries TRBV27 and TRBJ2-7; TRBD1 matches 11 bases. Germline V gene data show CDR1 as MNHEY and CDR2 as SMNVEV (reference sequence). The junction had 9 bases not matched to a gene; V was cut back by 6 bases and J by 5 bases. This CDR3 is 15 amino acids long. The CDR3 reads CASSPLGQGANEQYF. The DNA of the CDR3 is TGTGCCAGCAGCCCCCTCGGACAGGGGGCCAACGAGCAGTACTTC.

The genes are TRBV6-1 and TRBJ1-2; possible D gene TRBD1, 5 bases. Trimming stripped 7 bases from V and 5 bases from J, with 14 bases between. There are 13 residues in the CDR3. The germline CDR1 and CDR2 sequences are MNHNS and SASEGT. CDR3 region: CASNPWGLYGYTF. CDR3 coding DNA: TGTGCCAGCAACCCGTGGGGCCTATATGGCTACACCTTC.

A note on this clone: Different DNA sequences within this sample yield the same CDR3. The V call is TRBV27, the J call TRBJ2-7; no firm D call. Germline V gives CDR1 MNHEY, CDR2 SMNVEV (reference sequence). The V end lost 6 bases, the J end lost 5 bases, and 11 bases lay between the germline ends. The CDR3 loop spans 12 amino acids. CDR3 loop: CASSLIGDEQYF. CDR3 nucleotide sequence: TGTGCCAGCAGCCTGATTGGGGACGAGCAGTACTTC.

This chain connects TRBV9 to TRBJ2-2; 7 nucleotides align to TRBD1. Germline V gene data show CDR1 as SGDLS and CDR2 as YYNGEE. V gave up 4 bases and J gave up 0 bases; unmatched junction bases: 3. This CDR3 has 15 amino acids. CDR3: CASSQGQTNTGELFF. The CDR3 DNA is TGTGCCAGCAGCCAGGGACAGACGAACACCGGGGAGCTGTTTTTT.

The chain employs TRBV4-1 and TRBJ2-3, with D perhaps matching TRBD2 (5 bases). Trimming removed 0 bases from V and 3 bases from J, with 13 bases in between. The CDR3 loop spans 16 amino acids. Germline-derived CDR1 and CDR2 are MGHRA and YSYEKL. Here the CDR3 reads CASSQEELLETDTQYF. The CDR3 DNA is TGCGCCAGCAGCCAAGAGGAATTACTAGAAACAGATACGCAGTATTTT.

The rearrangement links TRBV7-6 to TRBJ2-1, with 10 bases identical to TRBD2. J lost 6 bases, V lost 0 bases, and 11 bases had no gene match. The CDR3 length is 18 residues. Germline assignment: CDR1 SGHVS and CDR2 FNYEAQ. The CDR3 loop reads CASSLAVALAGVSNEQFF. CDR3 sequence (DNA): TGTGCCAGCAGCTTAGCCGTAGCTCTAGCGGGAGTTTCCAATGAGCAGTTCTTC.

CDR3 DNA: TGTGCCAGCAGTTATCCCGGGGGGGGACCCTACGAGCAGTACTTC. This gives the protein CASSYPGGGPYEQYF. The gene calls are TRBV28 and TRBJ2-7; 8 nucleotides align to TRBD2. In germline, CDR1 is MDHEN, CDR2 SYDVKM. The CDR3 extends over 15 amino acids. V lost 4 bases to trimming and J lost 2 bases; unmatched junction nucleotides: 7.